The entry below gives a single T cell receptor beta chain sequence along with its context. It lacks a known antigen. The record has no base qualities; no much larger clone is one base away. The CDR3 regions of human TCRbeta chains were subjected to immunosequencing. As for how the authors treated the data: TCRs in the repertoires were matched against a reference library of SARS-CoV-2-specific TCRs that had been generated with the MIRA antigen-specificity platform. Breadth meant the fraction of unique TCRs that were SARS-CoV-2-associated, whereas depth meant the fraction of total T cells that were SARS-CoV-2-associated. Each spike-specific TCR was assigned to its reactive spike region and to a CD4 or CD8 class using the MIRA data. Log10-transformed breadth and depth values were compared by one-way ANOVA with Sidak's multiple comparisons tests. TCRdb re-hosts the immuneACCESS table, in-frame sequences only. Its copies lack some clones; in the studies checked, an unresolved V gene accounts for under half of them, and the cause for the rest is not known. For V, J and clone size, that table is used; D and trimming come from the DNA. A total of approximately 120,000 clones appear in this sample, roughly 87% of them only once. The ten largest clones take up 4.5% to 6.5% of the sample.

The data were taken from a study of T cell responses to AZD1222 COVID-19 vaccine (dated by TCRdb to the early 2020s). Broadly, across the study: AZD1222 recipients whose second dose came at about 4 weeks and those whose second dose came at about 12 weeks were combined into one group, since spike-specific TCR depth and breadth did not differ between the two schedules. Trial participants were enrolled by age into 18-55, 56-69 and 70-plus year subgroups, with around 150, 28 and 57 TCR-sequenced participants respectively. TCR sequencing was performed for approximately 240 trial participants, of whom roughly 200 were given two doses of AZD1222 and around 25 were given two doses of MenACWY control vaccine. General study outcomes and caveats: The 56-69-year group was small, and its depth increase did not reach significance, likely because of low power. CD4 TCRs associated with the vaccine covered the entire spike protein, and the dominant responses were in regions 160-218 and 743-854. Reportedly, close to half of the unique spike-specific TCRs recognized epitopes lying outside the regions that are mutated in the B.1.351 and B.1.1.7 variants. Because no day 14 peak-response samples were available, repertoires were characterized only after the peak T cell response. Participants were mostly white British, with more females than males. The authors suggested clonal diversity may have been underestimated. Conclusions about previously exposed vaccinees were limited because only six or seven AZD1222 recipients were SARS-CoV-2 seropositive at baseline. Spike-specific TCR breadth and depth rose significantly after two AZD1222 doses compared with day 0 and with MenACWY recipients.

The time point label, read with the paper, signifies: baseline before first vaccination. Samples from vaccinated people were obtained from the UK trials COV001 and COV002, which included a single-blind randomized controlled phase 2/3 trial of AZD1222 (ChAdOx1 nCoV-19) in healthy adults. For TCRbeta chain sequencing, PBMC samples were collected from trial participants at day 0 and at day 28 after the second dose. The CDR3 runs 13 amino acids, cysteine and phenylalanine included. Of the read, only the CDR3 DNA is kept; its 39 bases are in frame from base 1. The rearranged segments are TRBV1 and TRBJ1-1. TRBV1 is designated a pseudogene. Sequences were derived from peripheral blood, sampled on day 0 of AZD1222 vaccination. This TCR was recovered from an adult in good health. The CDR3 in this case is CTSSQGLVLEAFF. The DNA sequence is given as TGCACCAGCAGCCAAGGTCTTGTCCTTGAAGCTTTCTTT.